The sequence of this TCR beta chain was determined in a study of identical twins. To note about this clonotype: Its antigen is not identified.

Notes on the study in general: Twins' excess sharing was less marked for out-of-frame beta sequences.

Using its own MiXCR run on the 5' RACE reads, TCRdb lists one record per CDR3 protein. The table has some 590,000 distinct CDR3 sequences, roughly 9.5% seen once. Germline loops: CDR1 SGHTA, CDR2 FQGNSA. The CDR3 spans 14 residues. Trimming pared 2 bases from V and 8 bases from J, leaving 14 bases between. The sample was also linked to a second study, of yellow fever vaccine responses in identical twins. That source reports: Reportedly, the response of twins' T cells to the vaccine seemed partly convergent, partly personalized.

Material: PBMCs. The genes are TRBV7-2 and TRBJ2-3; perhaps TRBD2 as D (6 bases). This clonotype was obtained from a woman aged 18-29 years in good health. The DNA for the CDR3 is TGTGCCAGCAGCTTACAGCGGGTCGGAGCTACGCAGTATTTT. It encodes CASSLQRVGATQYF. The full variable domain, completed using reference TRBV7-2 and TRBJ2-3, is GAGVSQSPSNKVTEKGKDVELRCDPISGHTALYWYRQSLGQGLEFLIYFQGNSAPDKSGLPSDRFSAERTGGSVSTLTIQRTQQEDSAVYLCASSLQRVGATQYFGPGTRLTVL.